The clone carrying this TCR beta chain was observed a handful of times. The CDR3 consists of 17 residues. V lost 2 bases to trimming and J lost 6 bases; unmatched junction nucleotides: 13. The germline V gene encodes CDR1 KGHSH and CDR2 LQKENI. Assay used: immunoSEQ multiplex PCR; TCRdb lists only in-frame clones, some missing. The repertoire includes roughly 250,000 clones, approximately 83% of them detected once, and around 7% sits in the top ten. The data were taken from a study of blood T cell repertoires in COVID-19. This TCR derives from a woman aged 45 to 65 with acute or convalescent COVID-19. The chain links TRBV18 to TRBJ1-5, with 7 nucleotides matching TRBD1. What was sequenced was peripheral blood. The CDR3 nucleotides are TGTGCCAGCTCACCAGGGTCAACAGGGGTGGCAACTCAGCCCCAGCATTTT. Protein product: CASSPGSTGVATQPQHF.